The 13 T cell receptor beta chains below were found in one sample sequenced in a study of T-cell memory formation after mild COVID-19. TCRdb analysed the 5' RACE reads with MiXCR anew, one entry per CDR3 protein. The sample includes about 600,000 distinct CDR3 sequences, about 20% seen only once; the top ten take roughly 9.1%. Material: PBMCs or a T cell subset sorted from them (not recorded which). These receptors were taken from an adult woman who had mild COVID-19 (a few samples of this study predate the infection). Cell type and time point are not known.

This sequence joins TRBV6-5 and TRBJ2-7, with D perhaps assigned TRBD1 or TRBD2 (5 bases each). The CDR3 extends over 15 amino acids. The germline gives CDR1 MNHEY, CDR2 SVGAGI. The V end lost 4 bases, the J end lost 3 bases, and 16 bases lay between the germline ends. This CDR3 reads CASSLGTPRYYEQYF. CDR3 nucleotide sequence: TGTGCCAGCAGTTTAGGGACGCCTCGTTACTACGAGCAGTACTTC.

The chain employs TRBV18 and TRBJ2-7; 7 bases are shared with TRBD1. With V trimmed by 1 base and J by 4 bases, 7 bases remained unmatched. This CDR3 contains 15 residues. In germline, CDR1 is KGHSH, CDR2 LQKENI. This CDR3 is CASSPRMGQKYEQYF. The CDR3 region has the DNA TGTGCCAGCTCACCACGGATGGGACAGAAATACGAGCAGTACTTC.

The chain links TRBV4-2 to TRBJ2-2; 7 nucleotides match TRBD2. The V gene end was trimmed by 3 bases and the J gene end by 1 base; junction bases not matched to a gene: 8. This CDR3 contains 17 residues. From germline, CDR1 is LGHNA and CDR2 YNFKEQ. The chain's CDR3 is CASSQPEIAGNTGELFF. CDR3 DNA: TGTGCCAGCAGCCAGCCTGAAATAGCGGGGAACACCGGGGAGCTGTTTTTT.

The sample holds a few counts of this clonotype. The CDR3 loop is CSASRLAGGPREDTQYF. The CDR3 DNA is TGCAGTGCTAGTCGGTTGGCGGGGGGGCCGAGGGAAGATACGCAGTATTTT. V usage is TRBV20-1 and J usage is TRBJ2-3, with 9 nucleotides matching TRBD2. Germline V CDR1 and CDR2: DFQATT, SNEGSKA (reference sequence). CDR3 length: 17 residues. The V and J ends lost 3 bases and 5 bases, in that order; junction bases with no gene match: 15.

The sample holds a few counts of this clonotype. The chain joins TRBV30 to TRBJ1-3; no firm D call. This CDR3 has 14 residues. Germline CDR1 and CDR2: GTSNPN and SVGIG (reference sequence). Trimming took 8 bases from V and 0 from J, leaving 14 bases between them. The CDR3 sequence: CAHSPLDSGNTIYF. CDR3 nucleotide sequence: TGTGCCCACTCCCCCTTAGACTCTGGAAACACCATATATTTT.

CDR3 nucleotide sequence: TGTGCCAGCAGCTACTGGAGACTAGCGGGAGGGCCGGGTTACAATGAGCAGTTCTTC. This encodes CASSYWRLAGGPGYNEQFF. The chain is built from TRBV7-8 and TRBJ2-1; 14 bases agree with TRBD2. The CDR3 runs to 19 residues. In germline, CDR1 is SGHVS, CDR2 FQNEAQ. V shed 4 bases, J shed 4 bases, and the junction held 12 bases outside the gene matches.

This rearrangement joins TRBV20-1 to TRBJ2-5, with D perhaps matching TRBD1 (6 bases). The germline CDR1 and CDR2 sequences are DFQATT and SNEGSKA (reference sequence). V was pared by 1 base and J by 5 bases, with 14 bases between. The CDR3 length is 14 residues. The CDR3 DNA follows: TGCAGTGCTAGAGTGTCCGGGCAGGGGGAGACCCAGTACTTC. Encoded protein: CSARVSGQGETQYF.

This clonotype was seen a handful of times. The J gene is TRBJ2-2, the V gene TRBV9; 7 positions match TRBD1. Trimming took 0 bases from V and 0 from J; bases not matched to a gene: 11. The length of the CDR3 is 19 residues. In germline, CDR1 is SGDLS, CDR2 YYNGEE. CDR3 bases: TGTGCCAGCAGCGTAGGAGGACGAGGGGGCCTTACGAACACCGGGGAGCTGTTTTTT. Translated, it gives CASSVGGRGGLTNTGELFF.

This clonotype was detected a few times. This sequence joins TRBV2 and TRBJ2-1; TRBD2 matches at 12 bases. After removal of 8 bases from V and 5 bases from J, the junction contained 7 bases not matched to a gene. Germline loops: CDR1 SNHLY, CDR2 FYNNEI. The CDR3 has 15 amino acids. CDR3 coding DNA: TGTGCCAGCCCCCGACTAGCGGGAGATGACAATGAGCAGTTCTTC. Translated, it gives CASPRLAGDDNEQFF.

The V and J genes are TRBV29-1 and TRBJ1-3; no reliable D call. The CDR3 sequence is 11 residues long. The germline V and J ends were trimmed by 5 bases and 2 bases, with 4 bases remaining between them. From germline, CDR1 is SQVTM and CDR2 ANQGSEA. CDR3 DNA sequence: TGCAGCGTTAGGGCTGGAAACACCATATATTTT. Amino acids: CSVRAGNTIYF. Using reference TRBV29-1 and TRBJ1-3 for the parts outside the CDR3, the full variable domain is SAVISQKPSRDICQRGTSLTIQCQVDSQVTMMFWYRQQPGQSLTLIATANQGSEATYESGFVIDKFPISRPNLTFSTLTVSNMSPEDSSIYLCSVRAGNTIYFGEGSWLTVV.

This clonotype has only a few counts. V gene TRBV20-1 combines with J gene TRBJ1-1, with TRBD1 as a possible D gene (5 bases). Per germline, CDR1 DFQATT and CDR2 SNEGSKA (reference sequence). The V and J ends lost 1 base and 4 bases respectively, with 13 bases between them. CDR3 length equals 14 residues. This CDR3 is CSARVGRAGTEAFF. CDR3 bases: TGCAGTGCTAGAGTCGGCAGGGCGGGCACTGAAGCTTTCTTT.

The chain uses TRBV29-1 and TRBJ1-2, with TRBD1 matching 10 bases. In germline, CDR1 is SQVTM, CDR2 ANQGSEA. This CDR3 region has 13 residues. V was pared by 8 bases and J by 7 bases, with 10 bases of the junction left unmatched. The CDR3 spells CSIGLTGGVGYTF. As DNA, the CDR3 is TGCAGCATTGGTCTGACAGGGGGCGTTGGCTACACCTTC.

This sequence joins TRBV29-1 and TRBJ1-2; 8 bases line up with TRBD1. This CDR3 spans 12 amino acids. V gave up 8 bases and J gave up 3 bases; unmatched junction bases: 5. CDR1 and CDR2 (germline): SQVTM, ANQGSEA. CDR3 in amino acids: CSTGTGDYGYTF. In DNA form, the CDR3 reads TGCAGCACCGGGACAGGAGACTATGGCTACACCTTC.